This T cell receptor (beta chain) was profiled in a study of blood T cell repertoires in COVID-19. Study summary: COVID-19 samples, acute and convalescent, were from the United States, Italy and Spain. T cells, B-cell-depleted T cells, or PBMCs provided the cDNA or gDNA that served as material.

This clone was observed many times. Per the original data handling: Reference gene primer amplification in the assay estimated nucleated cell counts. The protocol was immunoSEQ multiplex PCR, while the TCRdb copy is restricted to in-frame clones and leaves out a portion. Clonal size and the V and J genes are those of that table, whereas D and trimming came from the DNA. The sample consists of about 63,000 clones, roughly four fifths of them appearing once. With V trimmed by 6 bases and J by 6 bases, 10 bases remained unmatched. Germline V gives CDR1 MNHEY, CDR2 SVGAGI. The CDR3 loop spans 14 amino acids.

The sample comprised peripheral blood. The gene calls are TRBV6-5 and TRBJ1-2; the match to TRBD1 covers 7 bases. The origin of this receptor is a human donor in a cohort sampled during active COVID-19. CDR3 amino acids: CASRETGNPNGYTF. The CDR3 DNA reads TGTGCCAGCAGAGAGACAGGGAACCCTAATGGCTACACCTTC.